This T cell receptor beta chain was identified in a study of blood T cell repertoires in COVID-19. Whole-study context: Italy, Spain and the United States were the sources of the convalescent and acute COVID-19 samples. Nucleic acid was either cDNA or gDNA, and it came from T cells, B-cell-depleted T cells, or PBMCs.

V was trimmed by 3 bases and J by 1 base, leaving 15 bases between them. Per germline, CDR1 KGHSH and CDR2 LQKENI. The length of the CDR3 is 16 residues. TCRdb's copy holds only in-frame clones and misses some; the assay was immunoSEQ multiplex PCR. The sample yields approximately 210,000 clones, around four fifths seen once. The origin of this receptor is a human donor in a cohort sampled during active COVID-19. This chain links TRBV18 with TRBJ1-2, with D possibly matching TRBD1 (5 bases). Sample: peripheral blood. CDR3 sequence: CASSPSSVQGNYGYTF. The CDR3 DNA reads TGTGCCAGCTCACCCTCATCAGTGCAGGGTAACTATGGCTACACCTTC.